The clone carrying this T cell receptor beta chain was counted ten times or more. Its cognate antigen is unknown. Each CDR3 protein gets one entry after TCRdb re-called the 5' RACE reads with MiXCR. The sample consists of 500,000 to 700,000 distinct CDR3 sequences, less than 9% of them appearing once. These data belong to a study of identical twins. Study-level points and caveats: Excess low generation probability was seen in twin-shared out-of-frame alpha sequences.

The CDR3 length is 16 residues. V shed 5 bases and J shed 0 bases, with 14 bases lying between them. Germline V lookup: CDR1 SGHVS, CDR2 FQNEAQ. Healthy Caucasians alone served as donors. This same sample was also part of a study on yellow fever vaccine responses in identical twins. That paper adds: Twins' T cell vaccine responses reportedly looked partly convergent, partly personalized.

The sequence was obtained from a woman aged 18-29 years in good health. This sequence joins TRBV7-8 and TRBJ2-1; D gene unclear. Sequencing used PBMCs. The CDR3 sequence: CASSPSSGSSYNEQFF. DNA for the CDR3: TGTGCCAGCAGCCCCTCGAGTGGTAGCTCCTACAATGAGCAGTTCTTC. The whole variable domain, remainder taken from reference TRBV7-8 and TRBJ2-1, is GAGVSQSPRYKVAKRGQDVALRCDPISGHVSLFWYQQALGQGPEFLTYFQNEAQLDKSGLPSDRFFAERPEGSVSTLKIQRTQQEDSAVYLCASSPSSGSSYNEQFFGPGTRLTVL.